This T cell receptor (beta chain) derives from a study of blood T cells in healthy people across ages. The CDR3 extends over 16 amino acids. The germline V gene encodes CDR1 SEHNR and CDR2 FQNEAQ (reference sequence). V was clipped by 5 bases and J by 2 bases, with 17 bases between them. Next came a second PCR, run for about 6 to 12 cycles, which used a sample-barcoded 5' primer along with a J-beta primer mix. TCRdb re-called the 5' RACE reads through MiXCR, storing one row per CDR3 protein. The table has around 1,800,000 distinct CDR3 sequences, 39% seen once. As for this clonotype: The antigen is unknown.

Notes on the study in general: There were more naive CD4+ cells and higher diversity in long-lived donors than in aged donors. PBMCs were not sorted, which prevented a conclusive comparison of naive versus antigen-experienced cells.

The J gene is TRBJ2-3, the V gene TRBV7-9; a possible D gene is TRBD2 (6 bases). The source material was blood. This receptor was obtained from a human donor in good health. The CDR3 loop is CASSRQLGGYTDTQYF. As DNA, the CDR3 is TGTGCCAGCAGCCGACAGCTGGGGGGATACACAGATACGCAGTATTTT.